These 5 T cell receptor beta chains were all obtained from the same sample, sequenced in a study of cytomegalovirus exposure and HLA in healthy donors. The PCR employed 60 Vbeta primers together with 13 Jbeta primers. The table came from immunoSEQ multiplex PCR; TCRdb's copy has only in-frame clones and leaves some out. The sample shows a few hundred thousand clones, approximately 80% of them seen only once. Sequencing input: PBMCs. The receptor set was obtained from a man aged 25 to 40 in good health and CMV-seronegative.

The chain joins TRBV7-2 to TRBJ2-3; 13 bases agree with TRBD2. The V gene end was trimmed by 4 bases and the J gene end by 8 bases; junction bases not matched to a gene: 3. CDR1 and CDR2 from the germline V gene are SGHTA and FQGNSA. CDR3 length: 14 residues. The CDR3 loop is CASSSRTSGGTQYF. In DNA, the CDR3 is TGTGCCAGCAGCTCACGGACTAGCGGGGGTACGCAGTATTTT.

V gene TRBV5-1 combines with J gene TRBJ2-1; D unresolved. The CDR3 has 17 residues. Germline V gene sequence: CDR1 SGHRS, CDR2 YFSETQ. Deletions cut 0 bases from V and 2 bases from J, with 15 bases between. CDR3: CASSLESGLGAYNEQFF. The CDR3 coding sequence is TGCGCCAGCAGCTTGGAGTCTGGCTTGGGCGCCTACAATGAGCAGTTCTTC.

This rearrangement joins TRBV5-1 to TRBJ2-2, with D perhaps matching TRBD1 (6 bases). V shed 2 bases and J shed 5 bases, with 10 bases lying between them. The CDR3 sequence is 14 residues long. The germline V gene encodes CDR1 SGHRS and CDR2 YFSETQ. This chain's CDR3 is CASSFGDRTGELFF. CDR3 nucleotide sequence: TGCGCCAGCAGCTTCGGAGACAGGACCGGGGAGCTGTTTTTT.

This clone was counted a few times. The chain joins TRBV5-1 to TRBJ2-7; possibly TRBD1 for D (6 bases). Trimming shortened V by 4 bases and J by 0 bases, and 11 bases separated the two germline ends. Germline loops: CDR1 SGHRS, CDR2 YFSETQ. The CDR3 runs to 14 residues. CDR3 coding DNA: TGCGCCAGCAGCGCAGGGGCCAACTCCTACGAGCAGTACTTC. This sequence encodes CASSAGANSYEQYF.

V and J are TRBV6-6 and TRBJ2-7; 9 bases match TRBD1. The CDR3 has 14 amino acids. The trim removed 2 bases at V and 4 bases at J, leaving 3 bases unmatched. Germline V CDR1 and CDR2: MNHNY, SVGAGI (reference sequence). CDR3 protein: CASSYRTGAYEQYF. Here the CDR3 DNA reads TGTGCCAGCAGTTACCGGACAGGGGCGTACGAGCAGTACTTC.